The 9 T cell receptor beta chains reported below all come from one sample, sequenced in a study of T cells in Graves' hyperthyroidism and ophthalmopathy. From RNA transcripts, TCR beta CDR3 regions were amplified. First-round RT-PCR with HTBI primers amplified the TCR CDR3 region. TCRdb reprocessed the multiplex PCR reads with MiXCR, giving one entry per CDR3 protein. This table has over 350,000 distinct CDR3 sequences, around a sixth appearing once. The sample was blood. The receptor set was obtained from a man between 18 and 35 years old with Graves' ophthalmopathy.

The genes are TRBV18 and TRBJ2-1; D call uncertain. In germline, CDR1 is KGHSH, CDR2 LQKENI. V shed 2 bases and J shed 5 bases, with 13 bases lying between them. The CDR3 contains 15 residues. The CDR3 here is CASSPKAEINNEQFF. In DNA form, the CDR3 reads TGTGCCAGCTCACCAAAGGCCGAAATCAACAATGAGCAGTTCTTC.

This clonotype was observed at least ten times. The chain combines TRBV2 with TRBJ2-7; no clear D gene. Germline V lookup: CDR1 SNHLY, CDR2 FYNNEI. This CDR3 region has 13 residues. Deletions cut 8 bases from V and 0 bases from J, with 11 bases between. The CDR3, as DNA: TGTGCCAGCGGTAACAGTGCCTCCTACGAGCAGTACTTC. Protein product: CASGNSASYEQYF.

A remark on this clonotype: It may be a read error: a sequence one base away is much more abundant. V is TRBV6-2 or TRBV6-3 and J is TRBJ2-7; D may match TRBD1 or TRBD2 (5 bases each). CDR1 is MNHEY and CDR2 is SVGEGT in the germline V gene. V lost 6 bases and J 2 bases, leaving 14 bases between the germline ends. The length of the CDR3 is 14 residues. The CDR3 sequence is CASSCLVGAYEQYF. The CDR3 nucleotides are TGTGCCAGCAGCTGCTTGGTGGGGGCCTACGAGCAGTACTTC.

In its sample, this clonotype was seen many times. The chain uses TRBV7-9 and TRBJ2-3; 14 positions match TRBD2. CDR1 and CDR2 (germline): SEHNR, FQNEAQ (reference sequence). This CDR3 contains 16 residues. Trimming removed 5 bases from V and 3 bases from J; junction bases left unmatched: 4. The CDR3: CASSPGTSGGTDTQYF. The CDR3, as DNA: TGTGCCAGCAGCCCCGGGACTAGCGGGGGAACAGATACGCAGTATTTT.

As for this clonotype: This clone may be a read error of a much larger clone one base away. This chain uses TRBV18 with TRBJ1-1; D perhaps matches TRBD1 (5 bases). The CDR3 runs to 11 residues. Germline V gene sequence: CDR1 KGHSH, CDR2 LQKENI. DNA of the CDR3: TGTGCCGGCTCACCTGGGATGGGACGAATCTTT. This codes for CAGSPGMGRIF. Looking up the rest from reference TRBV18 and TRBJ1-1 gives the full variable domain: NAGVMQNPRHLVRRRGQEARLRCSPMKGHSHVYWYRQLPEEGLKFMVYLQKENIIDESGMPKERFSAEFPKEGPSILRIQQVVRGDSAAYFCAGSPGMGRIFGQGTRLTVV.

This chain links TRBV27 with TRBJ2-7; D ambiguous. Looked up from germline, CDR1 is MNHEY and CDR2 is SMNVEV (reference sequence). The CDR3 contains 14 residues. Trimming shortened V by 6 bases and J by 2 bases, and 14 bases separated the two germline ends. The CDR3 protein is CASSPGSHPYEQYF. The CDR3 DNA reads TGTGCCAGCAGCCCCGGGTCCCACCCCTACGAGCAGTACTTC.

J is TRBJ1-5 and V is TRBV6-1; the match to TRBD1 covers 8 bases. The CDR3 totals 14 residues. V dropped 3 bases and J dropped 6; count of bases not matched to a gene: 4. In germline, CDR1 is MNHNS, CDR2 SASEGT. The CDR3 nucleotides are TGTGCCAGCAGTGATGACAGGGGAGGTCAGCCCCAGCATTTT. Protein: CASSDDRGGQPQHF.

This clonotype has just a few counts. This chain uses TRBV29-1 with TRBJ2-7; D tentatively fits TRBD1 or TRBD2 (5 bases each). The CDR3 consists of 13 residues. Germline assignment: CDR1 SQVTM and CDR2 ANQGSEA. Trimming stripped 4 bases from V and 3 bases from J, with 13 bases between. Written as DNA, the CDR3 is TGCAGCGTTGGGGGGTCTGAAATCTACGAGCAGTACTTC. It yields the protein CSVGGSEIYEQYF.

This clonotype was seen more than once but under ten times. The chain recombines TRBV6-2 or TRBV6-3 with TRBJ2-1; TRBD1 might be the D (6 bases). V was cut by 6 bases and J by 6 bases, with 15 bases left in between. This CDR3 is built from 14 residues. The germline V gene encodes CDR1 MNHEY and CDR2 SVGEGT. The CDR3 DNA reads TGTGCCAGCAGGCGGTCGACAGGCCCCAATGAGCAGTTCTTC. Amino acids: CASRRSTGPNEQFF.